This is a list of T cell receptor beta chains from one sample in a study of T cell repertoires in cytomegalovirus infection. No cognate antigen is known for these TCRs. Using its own MiXCR run on the reads, TCRdb lists one record per CDR3 protein. The table has about 110,000 distinct CDR3 sequences, 35% to 50% seen once. Sequences were derived from CD8+ T cells from cultured PBMCs, sampled from culture after CMV antigen stimulation. The receptors come from a human donor in good health (CMV status not recorded). Some clones in this sample may be carry-over from other donors' samples. Both conserved end residues are part of each CDR3. D genes are given only for firm matches. Size values are once, few and many counts, or a class for expanded clones, and some rows have none.

V	size	D	J	CDR3	DNA
TRBV4-1	few	-	TRBJ2-5	CASREPSGETQYF	TGCGCCAGCAGAGAGCCCAGCGGGGAGACCCAGTACTTC
TRBV7-9	-	-	TRBJ1-2	CASSSETGPSNYGYTF	TGTGCCAGCAGCTCAGAGACGGGCCCTTCGAACTATGGCTACACCTTC
TRBV6-6	-	-	TRBJ2-3	CASSYSESSTDTQYF	TGTGCCAGCAGTTACTCTGAGTCTAGCACAGATACGCAGTATTTT
TRBV10-3	once	TRBD1	TRBJ1-2	CAIRRQGADYGYTF	TGTGCCATCAGGAGACAGGGGGCGGACTATGGCTACACCTTC
TRBV7-6	-	-	TRBJ1-2	CASSSGDAAYGYTF	TGTGCCAGCAGCTCCGGCGACGCCGCCTATGGCTACACCTTC
TRBV10-3	few	TRBD1	TRBJ2-7	CAISEPDRGYEQYF	TGTGCCATCAGTGAGCCGGACAGGGGCTACGAGCAGTACTTC
TRBV7-3	-	-	TRBJ1-1	CASSLSGVSTEAFF	TGTGCCAGCAGCTTAAGTGGGGTGAGCACTGAAGCTTTCTTT
TRBV5-4	many	-	TRBJ2-1	CASSLVDNEQFF	TGTGCCAGCAGCTTGGTCGACAATGAGCAGTTCTTC
TRBV7-3	-	-	TRBJ1-1	CASRRGMGTEAFF	TGTGCCAGCAGGCGGGGAATGGGCACTGAAGCTTTCTTT
TRBV20-1	many	TRBD1	TRBJ1-1	CSARRQGRNTEAFF	TGCAGTGCTCGTAGACAGGGGCGGAACACTGAAGCTTTCTTT
TRBV27	-	TRBD1	TRBJ2-1	CASSPGTGALNEQFF	TGTGCCAGCAGTCCAGGGACAGGGGCCCTCAATGAGCAGTTCTTC
TRBV7-3	-	-	TRBJ1-1	CASSSIYTEAFF	TGTGCCAGCAGCTCAATTTACACTGAAGCTTTCTTT
TRBV19	few	-	TRBJ1-5	CASSIYGDYSNQPQHF	TGTGCCAGTAGTATTTACGGTGACTATAGCAATCAGCCCCAGCATTTT
TRBV5-1	-	TRBD1	TRBJ2-3	CASSEGQTTDTQYF	TGCGCCAGCAGCGAGGGACAGACCACAGATACGCAGTATTTT
TRBV10-3	-	-	TRBJ2-7	CASRQAPYEQYF	TGTGCCAGTAGACAGGCTCCCTACGAGCAGTACTTC
TRBV4-1	-	-	TRBJ1-6	CASSLKGTLEYNSPLHF	TGCGCCAGCAGCCTCAAGGGCACCCTGGAATATAATTCACCCCTCCACTTT
TRBV7-6	few	TRBD1	TRBJ1-2	CASSEGTAYGYTF	TGTGCCAGCAGCGAAGGGACAGCCTATGGCTACACCTTC
TRBV6-5	-	-	TRBJ1-2	CASSYEGTGYTF	TGTGCCAGCAGTTACGAAGGAACCGGCTACACCTTC
TRBV6-8	-	-	TRBJ1-2	CASSYSGGSYGYTF	TGTGCCAGCAGTTACTCGGGGGGGAGCTATGGCTACACCTTC
TRBV19	many	-	TRBJ2-2	CASSIWGNTGELFF	TGTGCCAGTAGTATATGGGGGAACACCGGGGAGCTGTTTTTT
TRBV6-1	-	TRBD2	TRBJ2-7	CASSEDSGGAYEQYF	TGTGCCAGCAGTGAAGACAGCGGGGGAGCCTACGAGCAGTACTTC
TRBV9	-	-	TRBJ2-3	CASSVGGAGGDTQYF	TGTGCCAGCAGCGTAGGGGGAGCGGGCGGAGATACGCAGTATTTT
TRBV20-1	few	TRBD1	TRBJ2-2	CSARGVRTGGLTGELFF	TGCAGTGCTAGAGGTGTCCGGACAGGGGGTCTCACCGGGGAGCTGTTTTTT
TRBV11-2	-	-	TRBJ2-7	CASSPPDAPVPYEQYF	TGTGCCAGCAGCCCTCCGGATGCGCCCGTACCCTACGAGCAGTACTTC
TRBV19	-	-	TRBJ2-7	CASSTAAAAYEQYF	TGTGCCAGTAGTACGGCCGCAGCCGCCTACGAGCAGTACTTC
TRBV2	-	TRBD1	TRBJ1-5	CASSWDRGFHQPQHF	TGTGCCAGCAGTTGGGACAGGGGGTTCCATCAGCCCCAGCATTTT
TRBV7-9	many	TRBD1	TRBJ2-3	CASSWDRDTDTQYF	TGTGCCAGCAGCTGGGACAGGGACACAGATACGCAGTATTTT
TRBV4-1	few	-	TRBJ2-2	CASSQDRGWELFF	TGCGCCAGCAGCCAAGACCGGGGTTGGGAGCTGTTTTTT
TRBV2	-	TRBD2	TRBJ2-3	CASSEQGLAGSTDTQYF	TGTGCCAGCAGTGAACAGGGACTAGCGGGGAGCACAGATACGCAGTATTTT
TRBV27	-	TRBD1	TRBJ1-5	CASRPGTGRVSNQPQHF	TGTGCCAGCCGCCCCGGGACAGGCCGAGTTAGCAATCAGCCCCAGCATTTT
TRBV7-9	few	TRBD1	TRBJ1-2	CASSPGGGDRVGGYTF	TGTGCCAGCAGCCCAGGGGGGGGTGACAGGGTCGGCGGCTACACCTTC
TRBV7-6	-	TRBD1	TRBJ2-7	CASSARDSHYEQYF	TGTGCCAGCAGCGCCCGGGACAGTCACTACGAGCAGTACTTC
TRBV7-2	few	-	TRBJ1-4	CASSFLDFNEKLFF	TGTGCCAGCAGCTTCCTGGACTTCAATGAAAAACTGTTTTTT
TRBV18	-	-	TRBJ2-2	CASSPQGYTGELFF	TGTGCCAGCTCACCACAGGGCTACACCGGGGAGCTGTTTTTT
TRBV15	-	-	TRBJ1-3	CATSLAGVSGNTIYF	TGTGCCACCAGCCTGGCGGGGGTCTCTGGAAACACCATATATTTT
TRBV7-8	few	TRBD2	TRBJ2-2	CASSSLGLAGGLAFTGELFF	TGTGCCAGCAGCTCTCTCGGACTAGCGGGGGGGCTAGCATTCACCGGGGAGCTGTTTTTT
TRBV4-2	-	TRBD2	TRBJ2-7	CASSQAPKGTSGVFSYEQYF	TGTGCCAGCAGCCAAGCTCCGAAGGGGACTAGCGGGGTATTCTCCTACGAGCAGTACTTC
TRBV10-3	-	-	TRBJ1-2	CAIRREDTSNYGYTF	TGTGCCATCAGGAGAGAGGACACGTCTAACTATGGCTACACCTTC
TRBV6-4	-	-	TRBJ2-3	CASSDTPATDTQYF	TGTGCCAGCAGTGACACCCCAGCCACAGATACGCAGTATTTT
TRBV27	few	-	TRBJ2-1	CASSLSPSHYSYNEQFF	TGTGCCAGCAGTTTATCTCCCAGCCACTACTCCTACAATGAGCAGTTCTTC
TRBV20-1	few	-	TRBJ1-2	CSAPPGGLNYGYTF	TGCAGTGCCCCCCCCGGGGGCCTTAACTATGGCTACACCTTC
TRBV19	many	-	TRBJ2-5	CASSIGFLTEETQYF	TGTGCCAGTAGTATAGGTTTTTTGACGGAAGAGACCCAGTACTTC
TRBV7-3	once	TRBD2	TRBJ2-7	CASSISGGAYEQYF	TGTGCCAGCAGCATTAGCGGGGGGGCCTACGAGCAGTACTTC
TRBV6-6	once	TRBD1	TRBJ1-1	CASHRDRDMNTEAFF	TGTGCCAGTCACCGGGACAGGGATATGAACACTGAAGCTTTCTTT
TRBV7-2	many	-	TRBJ1-2	CASSPDLGDSHYGYTF	TGTGCCAGCAGCCCGGATTTGGGTGACAGCCACTATGGCTACACCTTC
TRBV4-1	few	-	TRBJ2-7	CASSHRDTSYEQYF	TGCGCCAGCAGCCATCGGGACACCTCCTACGAGCAGTACTTC
TRBV5-6	-	-	TRBJ1-3	CASSRVVTGQDTIYF	TGTGCCAGCAGCCGGGTGGTCACGGGCCAAGACACCATATATTTT
TRBV6-5	-	-	TRBJ2-2	CASTRDITFANTGELFF	TGTGCCAGCACCAGGGACATAACCTTCGCGAACACCGGGGAGCTGTTTTTT